This entry lists 21 T cell receptor beta chains sequenced from one sample in a study of shared clonotypes between healthy human individuals. Sequencing used immunoSEQ multiplex PCR; TCRdb keeps in-frame clones, though not all of them. Of roughly 1,000,000 clones in the sample, around 78% were seen once. The material sequenced was memory CD4+ T cells from PBMCs. Subset specified: CD45RA-negative fraction. The origin of the receptors is a man aged 18 to 35 in good health. Some clones in this sample may be carry-over from other donors' samples.

The rearrangement links TRBV7-9 to TRBJ2-1, with D maybe TRBD2 (6 bases). Germline CDR1 and CDR2: SEHNR and FQNEAQ (reference sequence). The CDR3 contains 12 residues. V was shortened by 5 bases and J by 9 bases, with 11 bases between the two germline ends. The chain's CDR3 is CASSQSGGEQFF. Written as DNA, the CDR3 is TGTGCCAGCAGCCAATCCGGGGGTGAGCAGTTCTTC.

The chain links TRBV10-3 to TRBJ2-1; 9 positions match TRBD2. The trim removed 3 bases at V and 9 bases at J, leaving 12 bases unmatched. This CDR3 is built from 16 residues. Germline CDR1 ENHRY, CDR2 SYGVKD. CDR3 loop: CAISEVWSSGNSEQFF. The DNA of the CDR3 is TGTGCCATCAGTGAAGTATGGTCTAGCGGGAATAGTGAGCAGTTCTTC.

This clone was seen once. The chain couples TRBV2 to TRBJ2-5; unclear D gene. Germline CDR1 is SNHLY and CDR2 is FYNNEI. The CDR3 extends over 11 amino acids. V was clipped by 6 bases and J by 5 bases, with 7 bases between them. The CDR3 is CASRFWETQYF. In DNA form, the CDR3 reads TGTGCCAGCAGATTTTGGGAGACCCAGTACTTC.

This clone was recorded only once. This rearrangement joins TRBV15 to TRBJ2-5, with D possibly matching TRBD1 (6 bases). The CDR3 totals 15 residues. Trimming removed 1 base at V and 3 bases at J, with 12 bases between. Germline CDR1 LNHNV, CDR2 YYDKDF (reference sequence). CDR3 protein: CATSRGGTTKETQYF. The CDR3 nucleotides are TGTGCCACCAGCAGAGGAGGGACAACTAAAGAGACCCAGTACTTC.

Remarks on this clone: A far more abundant clone sits one base away, making this likely a read error. V is TRBV6-1 and J is TRBJ1-2, with TRBD1 matching over 7 bases. CDR3 length equals 13 residues. Trimming removed 6 bases from V and 2 bases from J; junction bases left unmatched: 3. Germline CDR1 MNHNS, CDR2 SASEGT. The CDR3 coding sequence is TGTGCCAGCAGATTGACAGGGAACTATGGCTACACCTTC. Translating gives CASRLTGNYGYTF.

The chain carries TRBV7-9 and TRBJ1-1; 9 bases line up with TRBD1. The CDR3 contains 17 residues. The V gene end was trimmed by 1 base and the J gene end by 3 bases; junction bases not matched to a gene: 9. Per germline, CDR1 SEHNR and CDR2 FQNEAQ (reference sequence). The CDR3 region is CASSLGPGQGRHTEAFF. CDR3 coding DNA: TGTGCCAGCAGCTTAGGCCCCGGACAGGGGAGGCACACTGAAGCTTTCTTT.

This clone was recorded a few times. V is TRBV20-1 and J is TRBJ2-5; TRBD1 matches at 7 bases. With 5 bases clipped from V and 4 bases from J, the junction kept 1 base outside the gene matches. CDR3 length: 11 amino acids. CDR1 is DFQATT, CDR2 SNEGSKA, per germline (reference sequence). The CDR3 is CSAYRGETQYF. The CDR3 nucleotides read TGCAGTGCTTACAGGGGAGAGACCCAGTACTTC.

J is TRBJ1-2 and V is TRBV5-4, with D unresolved. CDR1 and CDR2 from the germline V gene are SGHNT and YYREEE (reference sequence). The V and J ends lost 2 bases and 1 base respectively, with 15 bases between them. CDR3 size: 16 residues. This CDR3 is CASSLSAGLHNYGYTF. As DNA, the CDR3 is TGTGCCAGCAGCTTAAGCGCCGGACTTCATAACTATGGCTACACCTTC.

The chain uses TRBV19 and TRBJ2-7; D is unresolved. CDR3 length: 18 amino acids. Per the germline V gene, CDR1 is LNHDA and CDR2 is SQIVND (reference sequence). V gave up 6 bases and J gave up 6 bases, with 30 bases separating them. CDR3: CASSSNIGITETSLEQYF. In nucleotides, the CDR3 is TGTGCCAGTAGCTCTAATATTGGTATTACGGAGACTTCACTCGAGCAGTACTTC. Full variable domain (missing parts from reference TRBV19 and TRBJ2-7): DGGITQSPKYLFRKEGQNVTLSCEQNLNHDAMYWYRQDPGQGLRLIYYSQIVNDFQKGDIAEGYSVSREKKESFPLTVTSAQKNPTAFYLCASSSNIGITETSLEQYFGPGTRLTVT.

The CDR3 sequence is CASSPSGRGEQYF. CDR3 DNA: TGTGCCAGCAGCCCTAGCGGGAGGGGGGAGCAGTACTTC. The chain employs TRBV7-2 and TRBJ2-7, with TRBD2 matching over 12 bases. The V segment lost 5 bases and the J segment 7 bases; nucleotides outside the gene matches: 3. The CDR3 has 13 residues. Germline V gives CDR1 SGHTA, CDR2 FQGNSA.

The rearrangement joins TRBV15 to TRBJ2-5; D is perhaps TRBD1 or TRBD2 (6 bases each). CDR1 LNHNV and CDR2 YYDKDF come from the germline V gene (reference sequence). The CDR3 contains 15 residues. V was trimmed by 0 bases and J by 5 bases, leaving 13 bases between them. CDR3 nucleotides: TGTGCCACCAGCAGAGATTACGGGGGCAGGGAGACCCAGTACTTC. Residues: CATSRDYGGRETQYF.

As to this clone: Other DNA sequences from this sample encode an identical CDR3 as well. DNA for the CDR3: TGTGCCATCAGTGAGTCGACAGGAGGGGAGACCCAGTACTTC. Translation: CAISESTGGETQYF. The chain couples TRBV10-3 to TRBJ2-5; either TRBD1 or TRBD2 may supply D (6 bases each). The V gene's germline CDR1 is ENHRY and CDR2 SYGVKD. This CDR3 spans 14 amino acids. Trimming took off 0 bases at V and 5 bases at J, with 10 bases between the two ends.

This clone was picked up one time. The chain has TRBV5-4 and TRBJ2-1; TRBD2 agrees at 13 bases. The junction had 2 bases not matched to a gene; V was cut back by 0 bases and J by 5 bases. The CDR3 sequence is 16 residues long. The germline CDR1 and CDR2 sequences are SGHNT and YYREEE (reference sequence). The CDR3 DNA sequence: TGTGCCAGCAGCTTGGGGACTAGCGGGGGCAACAATGAGCAGTTCTTC. Protein sequence: CASSLGTSGGNNEQFF.

The gene calls are TRBV29-1 and TRBJ2-3; D remains ambiguous. V was clipped by 7 bases and J by 1 base, with 9 bases between them. From germline, CDR1 is SQVTM and CDR2 ANQGSEA. The CDR3 is 12 residues long. The CDR3 sequence: CSASIGTDTQYF. CDR3 nucleotides: TGCAGCGCCTCCATTGGCACAGATACGCAGTATTTT.

Ten or more counts support this clone. The rearrangement links TRBV30 to TRBJ2-7; the D gene is possibly TRBD1 (6 bases). This CDR3 is built from 14 residues. V was pared by 1 base and J by 8 bases, with 18 bases between. CDR1 and CDR2 from the germline V gene are GTSNPN and SVGIG (reference sequence). In DNA, the CDR3 is TGTGCCTGGAGTGCAAGAAAAACAGGGTGGAAGCAGTACTTC. The encoded protein is CAWSARKTGWKQYF. Using reference TRBV30 and TRBJ2-7 for the parts outside the CDR3, the full variable domain is SQTIHQWPATLVQPVGSPLSLECTVEGTSNPNLYWYRQAAGRGLQLLFYSVGIGQISSEVPQNLSASRPQDRQFILSSKKLLLSDSGFYLCAWSARKTGWKQYFGPGTRLTVT.

The chain uses TRBV5-4 and TRBJ2-3, with D perhaps matching TRBD1 or TRBD2 (6 bases each). Per germline, CDR1 SGHNT and CDR2 YYREEE (reference sequence). V lost 5 bases to trimming and J lost 0 bases, with 13 bases between them. The CDR3 contains 15 residues. DNA for the CDR3: TGTGCCAGCAGGGAAGGGGGGTTTAGCACAGATACGCAGTATTTT. It translates to CASREGGFSTDTQYF.

This rearrangement joins TRBV11-3 to TRBJ2-2, with D tentatively TRBD2 (5 bases). The V and J ends lost 1 base and 0 bases respectively, with 9 bases between them. CDR1 is SGHNT and CDR2 is YENEEA in the germline V gene. This CDR3 has 16 residues. The CDR3 nucleotides are TGTGCCAGCAGCTTAGGGGCGGGCACGAACACCGGGGAGCTGTTTTTT. Encoded protein: CASSLGAGTNTGELFF.

The chain combines TRBV10-3 with TRBJ2-2; D gene ambiguous. CDR1 ENHRY and CDR2 SYGVKD come from the germline V gene. Trimming cost V 4 bases and J 6 bases, with 6 bases left between them. This CDR3 has 12 amino acids. CDR3 nucleotides: TGTGCCATCAGTGCGGACGCCGGGGAGCTGTTTTTT. The encoded protein is CAISADAGELFF.

A few counts support this clone. The chain has TRBV6-1 and TRBJ2-2; TRBD1 matches 9 bases. Germline V lookup: CDR1 MNHNS, CDR2 SASEGT. The junction had 10 bases not matched to a gene; V was cut back by 10 bases and J by 7 bases. The CDR3 length is 14 residues. The CDR3 DNA sequence: TGTGCCACCGACGGGACAGGGCTGGGCGGGGAGCTGTTTTTT. It encodes CATDGTGLGGELFF.

V usage is TRBV5-1 and J usage is TRBJ1-2, with 8 positions matching TRBD1. V gave up 5 bases and J gave up 1 base; unmatched junction bases: 4. This CDR3 comprises 14 residues. Germline V lookup: CDR1 SGHRS, CDR2 YFSETQ. The CDR3 nucleotides are TGCGCCAGCAGTCGACAGGGGATTAACTATGGCTACACCTTC. The encoded protein is CASSRQGINYGYTF.

The chain is built from TRBV28 and TRBJ1-2, with D possibly matching TRBD1 (6 bases). V lost 7 bases, J lost 4 bases, and 13 bases lay in between. CDR1 and CDR2 from the germline V gene are MDHEN and SYDVKM. The CDR3 extends over 13 amino acids. The CDR3 coding sequence is TGTGCCAGCACCCCCGGACAGATCTATGGCTACACCTTC. The encoded protein is CASTPGQIYGYTF.